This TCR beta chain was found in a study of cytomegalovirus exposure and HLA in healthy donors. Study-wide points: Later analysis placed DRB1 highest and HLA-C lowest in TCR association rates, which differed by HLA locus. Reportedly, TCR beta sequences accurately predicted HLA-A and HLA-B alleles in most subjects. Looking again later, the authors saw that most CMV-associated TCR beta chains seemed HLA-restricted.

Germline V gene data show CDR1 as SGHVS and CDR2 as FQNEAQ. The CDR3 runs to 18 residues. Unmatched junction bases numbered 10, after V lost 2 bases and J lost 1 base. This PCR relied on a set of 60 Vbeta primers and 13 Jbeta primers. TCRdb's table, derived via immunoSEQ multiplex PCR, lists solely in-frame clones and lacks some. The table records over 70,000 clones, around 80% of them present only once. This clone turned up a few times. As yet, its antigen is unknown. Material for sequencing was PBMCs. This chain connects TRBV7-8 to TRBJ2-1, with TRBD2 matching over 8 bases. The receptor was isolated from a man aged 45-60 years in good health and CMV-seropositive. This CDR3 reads CASSLWLSLAASYNEQFF. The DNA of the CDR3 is TGTGCCAGCAGCTTATGGCTATCACTAGCGGCATCCTACAATGAGCAGTTCTTC.